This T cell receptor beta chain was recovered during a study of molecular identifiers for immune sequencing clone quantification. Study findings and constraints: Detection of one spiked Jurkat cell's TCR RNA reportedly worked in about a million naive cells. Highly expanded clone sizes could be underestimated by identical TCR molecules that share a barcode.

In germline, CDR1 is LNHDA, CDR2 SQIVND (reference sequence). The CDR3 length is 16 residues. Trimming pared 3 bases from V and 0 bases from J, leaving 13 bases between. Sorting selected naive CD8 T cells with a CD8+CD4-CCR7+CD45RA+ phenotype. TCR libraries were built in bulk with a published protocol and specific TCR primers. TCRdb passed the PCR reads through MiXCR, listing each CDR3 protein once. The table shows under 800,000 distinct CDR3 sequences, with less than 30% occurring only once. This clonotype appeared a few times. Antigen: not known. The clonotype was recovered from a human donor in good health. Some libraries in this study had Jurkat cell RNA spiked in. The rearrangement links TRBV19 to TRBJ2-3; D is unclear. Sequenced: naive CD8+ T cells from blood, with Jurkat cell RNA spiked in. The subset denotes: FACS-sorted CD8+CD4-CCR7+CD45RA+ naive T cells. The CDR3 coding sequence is TGTGCCAGTAGTATCGCCGTTCTGCCTAGCACAGATACGCAGTATTTT. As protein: CASSIAVLPSTDTQYF.